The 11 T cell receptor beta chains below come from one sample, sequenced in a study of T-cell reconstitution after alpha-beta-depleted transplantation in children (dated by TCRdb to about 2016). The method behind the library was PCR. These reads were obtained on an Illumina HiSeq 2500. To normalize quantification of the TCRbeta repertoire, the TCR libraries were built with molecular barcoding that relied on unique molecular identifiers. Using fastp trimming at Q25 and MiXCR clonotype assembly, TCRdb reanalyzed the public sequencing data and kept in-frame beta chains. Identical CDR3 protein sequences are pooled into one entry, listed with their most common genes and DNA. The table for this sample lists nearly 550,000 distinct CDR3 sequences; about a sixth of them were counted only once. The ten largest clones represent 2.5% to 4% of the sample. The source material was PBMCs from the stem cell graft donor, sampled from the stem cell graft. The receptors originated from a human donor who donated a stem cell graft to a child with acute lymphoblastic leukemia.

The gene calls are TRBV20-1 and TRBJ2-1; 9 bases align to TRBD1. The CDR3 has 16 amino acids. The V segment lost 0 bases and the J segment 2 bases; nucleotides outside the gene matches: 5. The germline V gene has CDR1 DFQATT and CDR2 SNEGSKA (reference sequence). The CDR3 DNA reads TGCAGTGCTAGAGATTTGAACAGGGGGCCCTACAATGAGCAGTTCTTC. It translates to CSARDLNRGPYNEQFF.

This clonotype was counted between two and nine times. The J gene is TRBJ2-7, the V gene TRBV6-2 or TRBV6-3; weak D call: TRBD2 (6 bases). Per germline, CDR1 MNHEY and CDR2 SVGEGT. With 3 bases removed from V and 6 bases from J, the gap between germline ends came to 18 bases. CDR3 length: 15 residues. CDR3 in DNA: TGTGCCAGCAGTTATGGGCTAGCGAAGAGAGGCGAGCAGTACTTC. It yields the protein CASSYGLAKRGEQYF.

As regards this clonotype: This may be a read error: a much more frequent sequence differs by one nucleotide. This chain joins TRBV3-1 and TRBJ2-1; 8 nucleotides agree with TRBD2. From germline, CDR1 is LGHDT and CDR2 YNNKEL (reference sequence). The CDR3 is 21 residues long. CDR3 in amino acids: CASTQEMMEAGVPVGYNEQFF. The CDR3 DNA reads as TGTGCCAGCACCCAAGAAATGATGGAAGCGGGAGTTCCGGTGGGTTACAATGAGCAGTTCTTC.

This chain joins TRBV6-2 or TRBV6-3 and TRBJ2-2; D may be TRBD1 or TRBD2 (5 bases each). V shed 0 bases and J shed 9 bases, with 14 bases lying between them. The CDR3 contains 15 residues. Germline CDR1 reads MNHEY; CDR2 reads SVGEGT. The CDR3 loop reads CASSYSTSRGRELFF. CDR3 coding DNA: TGTGCCAGCAGTTACTCAACCTCTCGGGGCCGGGAGCTGTTTTTT.

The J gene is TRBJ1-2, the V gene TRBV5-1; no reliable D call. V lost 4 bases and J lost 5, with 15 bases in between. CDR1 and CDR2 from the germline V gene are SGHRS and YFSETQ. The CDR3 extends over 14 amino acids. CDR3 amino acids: CASSPTPSTYGYTF. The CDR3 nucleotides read TGCGCCAGCAGCCCCACCCCCTCAACGTATGGCTACACCTTC.

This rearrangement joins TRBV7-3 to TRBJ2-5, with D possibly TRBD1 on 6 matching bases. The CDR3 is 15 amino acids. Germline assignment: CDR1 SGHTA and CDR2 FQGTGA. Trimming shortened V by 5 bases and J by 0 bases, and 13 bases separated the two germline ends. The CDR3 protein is CASSPGQLNQETQYF. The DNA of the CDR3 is TGTGCCAGCAGCCCCGGACAGCTCAACCAAGAGACCCAGTACTTC.

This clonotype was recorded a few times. Written as DNA, the CDR3 is TGTGCCAGCAGCAATTCCCAAGGGATTAGCACAGATACGCAGTATTTT. As protein: CASSNSQGISTDTQYF. V usage is TRBV7-3 and J usage is TRBJ2-3; D is ambiguous. The V end was cut by 5 bases, the J end by 0 bases, with 15 bases between. Germline CDR1 is SGHTA and CDR2 is FQGTGA. This CDR3 has 16 residues.

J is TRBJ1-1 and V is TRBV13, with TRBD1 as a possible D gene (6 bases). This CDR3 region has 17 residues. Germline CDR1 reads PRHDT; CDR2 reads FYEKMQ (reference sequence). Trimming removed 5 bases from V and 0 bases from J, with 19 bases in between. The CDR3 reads CASSPGTSLSMNTEAFF. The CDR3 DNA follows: TGTGCCAGCAGCCCAGGGACAAGTCTAAGCATGAACACTGAAGCTTTCTTT.

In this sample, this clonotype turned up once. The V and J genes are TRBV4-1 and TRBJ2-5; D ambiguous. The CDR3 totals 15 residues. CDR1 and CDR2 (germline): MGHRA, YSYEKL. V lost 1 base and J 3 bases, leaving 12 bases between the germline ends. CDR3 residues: CASSQVYYSKETQYF. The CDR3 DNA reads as TGCGCCAGCAGCCAAGTCTATTACTCCAAAGAGACCCAGTACTTC.

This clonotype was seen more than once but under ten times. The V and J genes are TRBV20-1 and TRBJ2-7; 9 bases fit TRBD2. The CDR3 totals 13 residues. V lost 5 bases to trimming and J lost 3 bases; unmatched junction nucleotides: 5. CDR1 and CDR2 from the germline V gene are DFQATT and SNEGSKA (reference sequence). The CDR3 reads CSAARSGSYEQYF. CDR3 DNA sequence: TGCAGTGCTGCCCGTAGCGGGAGCTACGAGCAGTACTTC.

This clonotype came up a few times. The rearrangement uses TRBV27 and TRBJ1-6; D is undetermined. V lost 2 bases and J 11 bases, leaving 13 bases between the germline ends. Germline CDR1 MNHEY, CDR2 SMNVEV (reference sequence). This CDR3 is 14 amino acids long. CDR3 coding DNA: TGTGCCAGCAGTTTACCCCACAGATCAGCACCCCTCCACTTT. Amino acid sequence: CASSLPHRSAPLHF.